Below, 29 T cell receptor beta chains from the same sample are listed, as sequenced in a study of T cells in women clearing cervical HPV infection listed by TCRdb under 2018. The library was generated by the immunoSEQ multiplex PCR assay. TCRdb holds this immuneACCESS table with in-frame rearrangements only. Some clones are missing; in checked studies, unresolved V genes explain under half, and the rest has no known cause. The sample table holds 14,000 or so clones. 7.6% of the sample belongs to the ten largest clones. The sequenced sample was blood buffy coat. Receptor source: a woman between 18 and 70 years old with a cervical HPV16 infection that either progressed to CIN3+ or cleared (not recorded which).

About this clone itself: The read terminates 3 residues ahead of where the CDR3 ends, so the germline J gene completes it. The V and J genes are TRBV12-3 or TRBV12-4 and TRBJ2-1, with TRBD2 matching over 7 bases. The CDR3 is 15 amino acids. V lost 2 bases and J lost 6; bases outside the gene matches: 7. The sequenced part of the CDR3 DNA is TGTGCCAGCAGTTTATTTGGGACTAACCTCAATGAG. This translates into CASSLFGTNLNE. In full, the CDR3 reads CASSLFGTNLNEQFF.

As regards this clone: From the germline J gene comes the end of the CDR3, since the read stops 3 residues before it. The gene calls are TRBV20-1 and TRBJ2-3; 8 nucleotides match TRBD2. In germline, CDR1 is DFQATT, CDR2 SNEGSKA (reference sequence). V gave up 3 bases and J gave up 1 base; unmatched junction bases: 3. The CDR3 contains 14 residues. The CDR3 DNA, read in part, is TGCAGTGCTAGTTTTAGCGGGGGCACAGATACG. Its protein product is CSASFSGGTDT. The whole CDR3 reads CSASFSGGTDTQYF.

With regard to this clone: With the read ending 3 residues before the CDR3 end, the germline J gene is used to fill in that end. The chain is built from TRBV18 and TRBJ1-2; 7 bases line up with TRBD1. Germline CDR1 and CDR2: KGHSH and LQKENI. The CDR3 extends over 14 amino acids. The CDR3 sequence is CASSPGHRGNDYTF. The part of the CDR3 DNA that was read is TGTGCCAGCTCACCAGGACACAGGGGAAATGAC.

This clone is labeled medium-sized based on frequency. Read sequence stops 3 residues before the CDR3 end, and the germline J gene provides the missing end. The chain couples TRBV6-1 to TRBJ2-6; D remains ambiguous. In germline, CDR1 is MNHNS, CDR2 SASEGT. The ends were cut back, 2 bases at V and 0 bases at J, with 8 bases in the middle. The CDR3 has 16 amino acids. The CDR3 is CASSENTHSGANVLTF. The CDR3 bases that were read are TGTGCCAGCAGTGAAAACACACACTCTGGGGCCAACGTC.

As to this clone: The read ends 3 residues shy of where the CDR3 ends; the end is completed using the germline J gene. The V gene is TRBV11-3, the J gene TRBJ2-7, with a weak D call TRBD2 (5 bases). The CDR3 sequence is 11 residues long. Trimming left V 5 bases short and J 6 bases short, with 8 bases between. Germline CDR1 and CDR2: SGHNT and YENEEA. The CDR3 reads CASSQSGEQYF. Incomplete CDR3 DNA: TGTGCCAGCAGCCAAAGCGGCGAG.

As to this clone: The CDR3 is cut off 3 residues early in the read; its end comes from the germline J gene. The chain carries TRBV20-1 and TRBJ2-7, with 7 bases matching TRBD1. CDR1 is DFQATT, CDR2 SNEGSKA, per germline (reference sequence). The CDR3 is 13 amino acids. V was pared by 4 bases and J by 0 bases, with 3 bases of the junction left unmatched. CDR3 loop: CSAIDRDSYEQYF. CDR3 bases read: TGCAGTGCTATTGACAGGGACTCCTACGAG.

Concerning this clone: The sequence runs out 3 residues before the end of the CDR3; the remainder is reconstructed from the germline J gene. This rearrangement joins TRBV18 to TRBJ2-2, with TRBD1 as a possible D gene (6 bases). The CDR3 contains 16 residues. Germline V gene data show CDR1 as KGHSH and CDR2 as LQKENI. CDR3 amino acids: CASSQGQNSGANVLFF. CDR3 DNA, as far as it was read: TGTGCCAGCTCGCAAGGACAGAACTCTGGGGCCAACGTG.

On this clone itself: The read halts 3 residues ahead of the CDR3 end, with the missing end drawn from the germline J gene. The chain has TRBV7-9 and TRBJ2-5; weak D call: TRBD1 (6 bases). This CDR3 has 11 amino acids. CDR1 is SEHNR and CDR2 is FQNEAQ in the germline V gene (reference sequence). V shed 10 bases and J shed 5 bases, with 11 bases lying between them. CDR3 loop: CAMGAGETQYF. Incomplete CDR3 DNA: TGTGCCATGGGGGCCGGGGAGACC.

A word on this clone: Sequencing ends 3 residues short of the CDR3 end; the germline J gene provides the rest. The chain uses TRBV20-1 and TRBJ2-1, with TRBD2 as a possible D gene (5 bases). V gave up 0 bases and J gave up 1 base, with 10 bases separating them. This CDR3 is built from 15 residues. CDR1 and CDR2 from the germline V gene are DFQATT and SNEGSKA (reference sequence). The CDR3 reads CSARDPSGSYNEQFF. The part of the CDR3 DNA that was read is TGCAGTGCTAGAGATCCCAGCGGATCCTACAATGAG.

Concerning this clone itself: Read data end 3 residues before the CDR3 end; the end is taken from the germline J gene. This rearrangement joins TRBV28 to TRBJ1-5; D may be TRBD1 (5 bases). The CDR3 contains 15 residues. V lost 2 bases, J lost 4 bases, and 12 bases lay in between. In germline, CDR1 is MDHEN, CDR2 SYDVKM. CDR3 residues: CASSLTGRRNQPQHF. CDR3 DNA, as far as it was read: TGTGCCAGCAGTTTAACAGGTAGGCGGAATCAGCCC.

As for this clone: The sequenced fragment ends 3 residues before the CDR3 boundary, so the rest is inferred from the germline J gene. The chain employs TRBV11-2 and TRBJ2-4; TRBD1 matches 10 bases. Germline V gene lookup returns CDR1 SGHAT and CDR2 FQNNGV. The length of the CDR3 is 15 residues. The CDR3 region is CASSLGQGANYGQYF. CDR3 DNA, as far as it was read: TGTGCCAGCAGCTTAGGACAGGGGGCGAACTATGGT.

On this clone itself: The DNA ends 3 residues before the CDR3 does, and the rest of the CDR3 is filled in from the germline J gene. The chain couples TRBV11-2 to TRBJ2-3; D is ambiguous. The CDR3 is made up of 14 amino acids. The germline CDR1 and CDR2 sequences are SGHAT and FQNNGV. Partial CDR3 DNA: TGTGCCAGCAGCTTATTAGCAGATAAAGAGACG. Translated: CASSLLADKET. The full CDR3 is CASSLLADKETQYF.

Worth noting for this clone: The observed sequence ends 3 residues before the CDR3 terminus, with the missing tail filled in from the germline J gene. This rearrangement joins TRBV6-1 to TRBJ1-5; no reliable D call. Trimming pared 2 bases from V and 9 bases from J, leaving 11 bases between. The CDR3 extends over 13 amino acids. CDR1 is MNHNS, CDR2 SASEGT, per germline. The CDR3 loop is CASSERRVGPQHF. The covered CDR3 bases are TGTGCCAGCAGTGAACGGAGGGTTGGGCCC.

A remark on this clone: The read comes to an end 3 residues before the CDR3 does, leaving the germline J gene to fill in the end. This sequence joins TRBV7-9 and TRBJ2-2; D is possibly TRBD1 (5 bases). This CDR3 spans 13 amino acids. Germline loops: CDR1 SEHNR, CDR2 FQNEAQ (reference sequence). Deletions cut 3 bases from V and 6 bases from J, with 8 bases between. This CDR3 reads CASSFMGPGELFF. The DNA read from the CDR3 is TGTGCCAGCAGCTTTATGGGGCCCGGGGAG.

Note on this clone: The CDR3 end lies 3 residues beyond the end of the read and is filled in from the germline J gene. The chain uses TRBV10-3 and TRBJ2-5; 9 positions agree with TRBD1. CDR1 is ENHRY and CDR2 is SYGVKD in the germline V gene. Trimming at V came to 4 bases and at J to 2 bases, leaving 11 bases not matched to a gene. The CDR3 runs 17 residues. Here the CDR3 reads CAISAGGSTGGQETQYF. The sequenced part of the CDR3 DNA is TGTGCCATCAGTGCCGGGGGCTCGACAGGGGGTCAAGAGACC.

Of note for this clone: The read halts 3 residues ahead of the CDR3 end, with the missing end drawn from the germline J gene. The chain has TRBV7-9 and TRBJ1-2; D is unclear. Germline CDR1 and CDR2: SEHNR and FQNEAQ (reference sequence). The CDR3 runs 13 residues. CDR3 sequence: CASSLFGPYDYTF. The part of the CDR3 DNA that was read is TGTGCCAGCAGCTTATTCGGTCCTTACGAC.

This clone registers medium-sized by frequency. The read comes to an end 3 residues before the CDR3 does, leaving the germline J gene to fill in the end. The rearrangement joins TRBV4-1 to TRBJ2-3; D uncertain. V was pared by 3 bases and J by 3 bases, with 16 bases between. CDR1 is MGHRA and CDR2 is YSYEKL in the germline V gene. The CDR3 runs 16 residues. Here the CDR3 reads CASSQAPSVGTDTQYF. CDR3 bases read: TGCGCCAGCAGCCAGGCCCCCAGCGTCGGAACAGATACG.

According to its frequency, this clone is medium-sized. The read terminates 3 residues before the CDR3 end, so the remaining end is supplied by the germline J gene. The rearrangement joins TRBV20-1 to TRBJ2-3; unclear D gene. V lost 2 bases, J lost 8 bases, and 8 bases lay in between. From germline, CDR1 is DFQATT and CDR2 SNEGSKA (reference sequence). The CDR3 extends over 11 amino acids. The CDR3 DNA, read in part, is TGCAGTGCTAGACTCTTATCTACG. Translation: CSARLLST. The complete CDR3 protein is CSARLLSTQYF.

Comment on this clone: Sequencing ends 3 residues short of the CDR3 end; the germline J gene provides the rest. This chain uses TRBV12-3 or TRBV12-4 with TRBJ1-2; no clear D. V was pared by 7 bases and J by 4 bases, with 13 bases between. The CDR3 runs 13 residues. The covered CDR3 bases are TGTGCCAGCACGTCGAATAGCTTCTATGGC. Translated, it gives CASTSNSFYG. The full CDR3 reads CASTSNSFYGYTF.

Concerning this clone: The CDR3 goes on 3 residues after the read ends, and that part is filled in from the germline J gene. The chain employs TRBV29-1 and TRBJ1-3; TRBD1 is a possible D gene (6 bases). This CDR3 region has 14 residues. V lost 5 bases and J 4 bases, leaving 15 bases between the germline ends. The germline V gene has CDR1 SQVTM and CDR2 ANQGSEA. CDR3 DNA, as far as it was read: TGCAGCGTTTCAGACGGACAGCACGGAAACACC. The encoded protein is CSVSDGQHGNT. The whole CDR3 region reads CSVSDGQHGNTIYF.

The CDR3 here is CASSLSTTGGRNGYTF. The CDR3 bases that were read are TGTGCCAGCAGTTTATCCACTACAGGGGGCAGAAATGGC. The rearrangement links TRBV27 to TRBJ1-2; 9 bases are shared with TRBD1. The read falls 3 residues short of the CDR3 end, and the missing part is taken from the germline J gene. This CDR3 contains 16 residues. CDR1 and CDR2 (germline): MNHEY, SMNVEV (reference sequence). The junction had 8 bases not matched to a gene; V was cut back by 0 bases and J by 6 bases.

A word on this clone: The read comes to an end 3 residues before the CDR3 does, leaving the germline J gene to fill in the end. This sequence joins TRBV11-3 and TRBJ1-1; D possibly corresponds to TRBD1 (5 bases). The germline V gene has CDR1 SGHNT and CDR2 YENEEA. The CDR3 is made up of 13 amino acids. Between the trimmed V and J ends, which lost 8 bases and 5 bases, there was a span of 15 bases. CDR3 bases read: TGTGCCAGCGGCAGAGCAGAGGGGACTGAA. It is translated as CASGRAEGTE. The full CDR3 reads CASGRAEGTEAFF.

Of note for this clone: The observed sequence ends 3 residues before the CDR3 terminus, with the missing tail filled in from the germline J gene. The chain joins TRBV2 to TRBJ1-4; weak D call: TRBD1 (5 bases). Trimming removed 4 bases at V and 6 bases at J, with 12 bases between. From germline, CDR1 is SNHLY and CDR2 FYNNEI. This CDR3 contains 14 residues. The chain's CDR3 is CASSVGSRDEKLFF. The CDR3 DNA, read in part, is TGTGCCAGCAGTGTCGGGAGCAGGGATGAAAAA.

With regard to this clone: The sequence runs out 3 residues before the end of the CDR3; the remainder is reconstructed from the germline J gene. J is TRBJ2-3 and V is TRBV12-3 or TRBV12-4; D unresolved. The CDR3 is 16 residues long. V lost 5 bases, J lost 3 bases, and 18 bases lay in between. The part of the CDR3 DNA that was read is TGTGCCAGCAGTCCGCATCAGCTAGGTGAAACAGATACG. It encodes CASSPHQLGETDT. The whole CDR3 region reads CASSPHQLGETDTQYF.

The CDR3 loop reads CASSTPRRYLQETQYF. CDR3 DNA (partial): TGTGCCAGCAGTACCCCCCGCAGATACCTCCAAGAGACG. The V gene is TRBV2, the J gene TRBJ2-3, with D unclear. The read ends 3 residues shy of where the CDR3 ends; the end is completed using the germline J gene. CDR1 is SNHLY, CDR2 FYNNEI, per germline. This CDR3 comprises 16 residues.

In regard to this clone: The sequence runs out 3 residues before the end of the CDR3; the remainder is reconstructed from the germline J gene. The chain uses TRBV7-9 and TRBJ2-3; 12 nucleotides match TRBD2. Germline CDR1 and CDR2: SEHNR and FQNEAQ (reference sequence). CDR3 size: 15 residues. Incomplete CDR3 DNA: TGTGCCAGCAGCAATCCGACTAGCGGGGGACAGACG. This sequence encodes CASSNPTSGGQT. From start to end, the CDR3 is CASSNPTSGGQTQYF.

As concerns this clone: The read ends 3 residues shy of where the CDR3 ends; the end is completed using the germline J gene. The V and J genes are TRBV27 and TRBJ1-1; D gene uncertain. V was pared by 3 bases and J by 0 bases, with 5 bases between. Germline V gives CDR1 MNHEY, CDR2 SMNVEV (reference sequence). CDR3 size: 13 residues. This CDR3 reads CASSLVVNTEAFF. The DNA read from the CDR3 is TGTGCCAGCAGTTTGGTAGTGAACACTGAA.

The CDR3 bases that were read are TGCGCCAGCAGCTTTACTAGGGGGGGCAATGAG. Translation: CASSFTRGGNE. The full CDR3 is CASSFTRGGNEQFF. V usage is TRBV5-1 and J usage is TRBJ2-1; possibly TRBD2 for D (7 bases). The DNA ends 3 residues before the CDR3 does, and the rest of the CDR3 is filled in from the germline J gene. V was trimmed by 2 bases and J by 6 bases, leaving 12 bases between them. Per germline, CDR1 SGHRS and CDR2 YFSETQ. The CDR3 is 14 residues long.

Considering frequency, this clone is medium-sized. The read gets to within 3 residues of the CDR3 end, and the germline J gene fills in the rest. This chain connects TRBV7-3 to TRBJ1-6; D gene uncertain. This CDR3 spans 17 amino acids. Germline-derived CDR1 and CDR2 are SGHTA and FQGTGA. V was pared by 7 bases and J by 0 bases, with 16 bases between. CDR3 DNA, as far as it was read: TGTGCCAGCAACGCCTCCTTGCGGGCCTCCTATAATTCACCC. Its protein product is CASNASLRASYNSP. The CDR3 in full is CASNASLRASYNSPLHF.